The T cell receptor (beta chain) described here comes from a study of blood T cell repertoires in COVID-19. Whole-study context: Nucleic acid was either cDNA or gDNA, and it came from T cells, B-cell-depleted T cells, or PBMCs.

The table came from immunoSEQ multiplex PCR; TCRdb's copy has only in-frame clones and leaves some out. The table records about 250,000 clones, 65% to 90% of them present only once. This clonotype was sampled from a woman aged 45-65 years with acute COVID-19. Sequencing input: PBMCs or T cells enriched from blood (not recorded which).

CDR3 bases: TGTGCCAGCAGCCCGACTACAGCCAGGGGGCAAGAGACCCAGTACTTC. Translation gives CASSPTTARGQETQYF. The chain joins TRBV3-1 (or the pseudogene TRBV3-2) to TRBJ2-5; 7 bases are a match to TRBD1. J gave up 2 bases and V 4 bases, and 10 bases lay outside the gene matches. CDR1 LGHDT and CDR2 YNNKEL come from the germline V gene (reference sequence). The CDR3 covers 16 residues.